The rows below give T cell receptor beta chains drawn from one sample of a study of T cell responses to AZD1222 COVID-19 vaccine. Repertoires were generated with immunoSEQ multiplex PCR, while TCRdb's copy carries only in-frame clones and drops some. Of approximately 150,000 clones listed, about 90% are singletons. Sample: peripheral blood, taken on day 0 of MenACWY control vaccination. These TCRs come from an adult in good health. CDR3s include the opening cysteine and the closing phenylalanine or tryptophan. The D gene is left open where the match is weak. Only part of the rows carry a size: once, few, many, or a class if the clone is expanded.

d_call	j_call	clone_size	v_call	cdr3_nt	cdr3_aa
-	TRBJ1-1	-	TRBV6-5	TGTGCCAGCAGTTACTCGCCTGGGAACACTGAAGCTTTCTTT	CASSYSPGNTEAFF
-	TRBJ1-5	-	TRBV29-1	TGCAGCGTTCACAGGATAGATCAGCCCCAGCATTTT	CSVHRIDQPQHF
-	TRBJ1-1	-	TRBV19	TGTGCCAGTAGTATACTTCAGGGGCTGAACACTGAAGCTTTCTTT	CASSILQGLNTEAFF
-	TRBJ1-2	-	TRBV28	TGTGCCAGCCGCGAGGAGGGTTTGGGTGGCTACACCTTC	CASREEGLGGYTF
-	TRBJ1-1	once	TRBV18	TGTGCCAGCTCACCGCGGACTGGGATGAACACTGAAGCTTTCTTT	CASSPRTGMNTEAFF
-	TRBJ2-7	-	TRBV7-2	TGTGCCAGCAGCTTAGCTGGGCTCGAGCAGTACTTC	CASSLAGLEQYF
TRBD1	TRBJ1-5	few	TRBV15	TGTGCCACCAGCTTCCCGGGACAGGGTCAGCCCCAGCATTTT	CATSFPGQGQPQHF
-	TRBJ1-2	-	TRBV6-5	TGTGCCAGCAGTTATATCGGAAAGGAGGGCTACACCTTC	CASSYIGKEGYTF
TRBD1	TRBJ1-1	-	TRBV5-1	TGCGCCAGCAGGACAGGGACGGCCGGCAACACTGAAGCTTTCTTT	CASRTGTAGNTEAFF
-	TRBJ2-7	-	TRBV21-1	TGTGCCAGCAGCCTCCGACAGGGGAGCTACGAGCAGTACTTC	CASSLRQGSYEQYF
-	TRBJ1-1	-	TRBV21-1	TGTGCCAGCAGCAAACCCTCAAAAACGCGGACAGGGAAAGGCACTGAAGCTTTCTTT	CASSKPSKTRTGKGTEAFF
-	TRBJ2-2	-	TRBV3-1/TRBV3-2	TGTGCCAGCGGGTCGATAGCGAACACCGGGGAGCTGTTTTTT	CASGSIANTGELFF
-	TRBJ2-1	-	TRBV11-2	TGTGCCAGCAGCCGGGTTATCTACAATGAGCAGTTCTTC	CASSRVIYNEQFF
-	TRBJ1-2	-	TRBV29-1	TGCAGCGTTGAACTAGGTGGCTACACCTTC	CSVELGGYTF
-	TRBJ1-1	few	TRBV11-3	TGTGCCAGCAGCCCACTCAGGTGGACTGAAGCTTTCTTT	CASSPLRWTEAFF
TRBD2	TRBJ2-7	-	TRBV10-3	TGTGCCATCAGTGAGTCATTCGGGGGCAGCGGGAGCCCCTACGAGCAGTACTTC	CAISESFGGSGSPYEQYF
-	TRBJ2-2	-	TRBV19	TGTGCCAGTAGTCCACAATTGGGCGGGGAGCTGTTTTTT	CASSPQLGGELFF
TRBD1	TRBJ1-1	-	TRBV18	TGTGCCAGCTCCTCCGGACAGGGGATAACTGAAGCTTTCTTT	CASSSGQGITEAFF
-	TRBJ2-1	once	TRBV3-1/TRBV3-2	TGTGCCAGCAGCCAAGATCACCGAGGCCCCGGCTCCTACAATGAGCAGTTCTTC	CASSQDHRGPGSYNEQFF
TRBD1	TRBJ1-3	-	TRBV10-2	TGCGCCAGCAGTGCTCATTCCGGGACAGGGTCCGGAAACACCATATATTTT	CASSAHSGTGSGNTIYF
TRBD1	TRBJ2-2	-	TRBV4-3	TGCGCCAGCAGCCAGCTAGGGACAGGGGGGTTTGAGGGGGAGCTGTTTTTT	CASSQLGTGGFEGELFF
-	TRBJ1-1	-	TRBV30	TGTGCCTGGCGGACAGTTAGGGGCACTGAAGCTTTCTTT	CAWRTVRGTEAFF
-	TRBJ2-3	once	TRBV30	TGTGCCTGGAGGTCCGCTAGTCCAGCGCAGTATTTT	CAWRSASPAQYF
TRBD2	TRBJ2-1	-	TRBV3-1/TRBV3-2	TGTGCCAGCAGCCGAGGTAGCGGGGTCACGGAGCAGTTCTTC	CASSRGSGVTEQFF
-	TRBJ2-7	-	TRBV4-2	TGTGCCAGCAGCCAAGATGAAGCAGGGGTCGAGCAGTACTTC	CASSQDEAGVEQYF
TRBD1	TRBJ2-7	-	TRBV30	TGTGCCTGGAGTGTAGGCGGGACAGGGTTCCACGAGCAGTACTTC	CAWSVGGTGFHEQYF
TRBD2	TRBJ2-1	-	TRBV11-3	TGTGCCAGCAGCCCCGGGGTAGCGGGAGTCAATGAGCAGTTCTTC	CASSPGVAGVNEQFF
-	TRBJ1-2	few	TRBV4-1	TGCGCCAGCAGCCAAGATCTAGGGGACTATGGCTACACCTTC	CASSQDLGDYGYTF
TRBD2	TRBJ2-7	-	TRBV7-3	TGTGCCAGCAGCTTATGGGGTGGGTCTAGCGGGACCTACGAGCAGTACTTC	CASSLWGGSSGTYEQYF
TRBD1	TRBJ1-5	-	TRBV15	TGTGCCACCAGCAGAGTTAGGCTACAGGGGGCGGGGGATCAGCCCCAGCATTTT	CATSRVRLQGAGDQPQHF
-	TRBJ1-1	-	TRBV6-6	TGTGCCAGCAGACTATCGACAGCAGAAGCTTTCTTT	CASRLSTAEAFF
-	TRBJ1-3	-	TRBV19	TGTGCCAGTAGTCCAGGGGCTGGAAACACCATATATTTT	CASSPGAGNTIYF
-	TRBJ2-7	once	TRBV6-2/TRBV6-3	TGTGCCAGCAGTTTTTGGGCGGACGAGCAGTACTTC	CASSFWADEQYF
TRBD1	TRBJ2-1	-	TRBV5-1	TGCGCCAGCAGCTTCCGGGACAGCGTCGGTGAGCAGTTCTTC	CASSFRDSVGEQFF
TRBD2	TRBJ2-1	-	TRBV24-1	TGTGCCACCAGTGATTTCCAAGCGGGAGGGCCGGGCAATGAGCAGTTCTTC	CATSDFQAGGPGNEQFF